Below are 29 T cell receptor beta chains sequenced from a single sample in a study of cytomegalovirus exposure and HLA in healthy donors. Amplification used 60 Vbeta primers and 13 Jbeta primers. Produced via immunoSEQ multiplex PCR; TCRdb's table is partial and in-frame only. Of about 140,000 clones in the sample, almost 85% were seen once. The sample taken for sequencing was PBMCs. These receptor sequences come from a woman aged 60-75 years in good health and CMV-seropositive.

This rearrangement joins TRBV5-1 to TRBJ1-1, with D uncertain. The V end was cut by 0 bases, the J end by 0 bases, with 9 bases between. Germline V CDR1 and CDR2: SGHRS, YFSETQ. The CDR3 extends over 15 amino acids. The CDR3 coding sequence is TGCGCCAGCAGCTTGGACGGGAGCATGAACACTGAAGCTTTCTTT. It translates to CASSLDGSMNTEAFF.

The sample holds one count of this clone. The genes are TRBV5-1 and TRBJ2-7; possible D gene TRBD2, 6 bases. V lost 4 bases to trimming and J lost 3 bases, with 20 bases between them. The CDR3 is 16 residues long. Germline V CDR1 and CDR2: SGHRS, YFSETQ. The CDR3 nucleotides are TGCGCCAGCAGCCGCGGGGAACCGACAACCAACTACGAGCAGTACTTC. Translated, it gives CASSRGEPTTNYEQYF.

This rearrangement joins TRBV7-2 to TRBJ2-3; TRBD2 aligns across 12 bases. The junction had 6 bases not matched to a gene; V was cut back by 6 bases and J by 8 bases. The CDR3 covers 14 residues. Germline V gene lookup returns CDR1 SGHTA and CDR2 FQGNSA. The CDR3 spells CASRRTSGALTQYF. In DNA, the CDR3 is TGTGCCAGCAGGAGGACTAGCGGGGCGCTTACGCAGTATTTT.

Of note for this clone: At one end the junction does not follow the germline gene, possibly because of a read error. The CDR3 sequence is CASSPGTSGSYEQCF. CDR3 coding DNA: TGTGCCAGCAGCCCCGGGACTAGCGGCTCCTACGAGCAGTGCTTC. The chain has TRBV11-2 and TRBJ2-7, with 11 bases lining up with TRBD2. Per germline, CDR1 SGHAT and CDR2 FQNNGV. This CDR3 has 15 residues.

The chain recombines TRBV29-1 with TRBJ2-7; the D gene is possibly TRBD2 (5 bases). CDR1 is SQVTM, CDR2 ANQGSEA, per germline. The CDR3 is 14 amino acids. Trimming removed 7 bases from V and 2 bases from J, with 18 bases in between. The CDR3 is CSAREHPGAYEQYF. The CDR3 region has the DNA TGCAGCGCCCGGGAACACCCCGGGGCCTACGAGCAGTACTTC.

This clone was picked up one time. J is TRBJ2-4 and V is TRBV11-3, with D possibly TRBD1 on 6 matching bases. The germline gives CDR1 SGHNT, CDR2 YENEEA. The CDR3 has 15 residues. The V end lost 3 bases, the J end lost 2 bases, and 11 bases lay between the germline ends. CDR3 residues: CASSFRTVTKNIQYF. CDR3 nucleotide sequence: TGTGCCAGCAGCTTTAGGACAGTGACCAAAAACATTCAGTACTTC.

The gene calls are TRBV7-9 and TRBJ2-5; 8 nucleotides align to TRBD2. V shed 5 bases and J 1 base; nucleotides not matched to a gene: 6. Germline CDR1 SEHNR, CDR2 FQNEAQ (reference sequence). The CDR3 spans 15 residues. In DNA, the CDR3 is TGTGCCAGCAGCCTCGGCGGGGGGCGCCAAGAGACCCAGTACTTC. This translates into CASSLGGGRQETQYF.

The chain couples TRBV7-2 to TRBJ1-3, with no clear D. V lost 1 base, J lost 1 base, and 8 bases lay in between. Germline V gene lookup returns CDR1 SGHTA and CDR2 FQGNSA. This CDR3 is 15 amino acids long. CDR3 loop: CASSLGAASGNTIYF. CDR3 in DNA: TGTGCCAGCAGCTTAGGGGCAGCTTCTGGAAACACCATATATTTT. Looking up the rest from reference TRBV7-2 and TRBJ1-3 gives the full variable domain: GAGVSQSPSNKVTEKGKDVELRCDPISGHTALYWYRQSLGQGLEFLIYFQGNSAPDKSGLPSDRFSAERTGGSVSTLTIQRTQQEDSAVYLCASSLGAASGNTIYFGEGSWLTVV.

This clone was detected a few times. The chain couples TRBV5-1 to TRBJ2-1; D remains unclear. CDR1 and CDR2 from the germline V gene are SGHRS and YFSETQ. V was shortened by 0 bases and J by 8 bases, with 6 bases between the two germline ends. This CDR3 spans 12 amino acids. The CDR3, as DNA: TGCGCCAGCAGCTTGGGCGGCTATGAGCAGTTCTTC. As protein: CASSLGGYEQFF.

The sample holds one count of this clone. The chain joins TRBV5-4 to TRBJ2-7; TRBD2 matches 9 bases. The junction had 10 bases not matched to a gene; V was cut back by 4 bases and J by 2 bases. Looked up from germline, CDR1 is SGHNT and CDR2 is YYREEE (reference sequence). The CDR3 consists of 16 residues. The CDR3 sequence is CASSQAGTSQTYEQYF. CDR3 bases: TGTGCCAGCAGCCAGGCTGGGACTAGCCAAACCTACGAGCAGTACTTC.

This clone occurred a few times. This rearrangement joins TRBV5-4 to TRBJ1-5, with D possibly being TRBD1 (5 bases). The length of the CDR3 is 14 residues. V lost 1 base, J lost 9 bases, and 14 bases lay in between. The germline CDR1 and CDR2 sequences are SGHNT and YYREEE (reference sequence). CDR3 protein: CASSLQGEEGPQHF. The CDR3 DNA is TGTGCCAGCAGCTTGCAGGGCGAGGAAGGGCCCCAGCATTTT.

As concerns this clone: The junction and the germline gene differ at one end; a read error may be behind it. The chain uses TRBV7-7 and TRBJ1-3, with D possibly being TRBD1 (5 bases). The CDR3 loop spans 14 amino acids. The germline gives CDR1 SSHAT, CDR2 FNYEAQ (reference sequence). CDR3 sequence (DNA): TGTGCTAGCAGCTTACAGGTATCTGGAAACACCATATATTTT. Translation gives CASSLQVSGNTIYF.

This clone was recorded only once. CDR3 sequence: CASSPAWANTDTQYF. Here the CDR3 DNA reads TGTGCCAGCAGCCCAGCCTGGGCCAACACAGATACGCAGTATTTT. The chain uses TRBV7-2 and TRBJ2-3; D unclear. V dropped 5 bases and J dropped 2 bases, with 14 bases sitting between them. Germline V CDR1 and CDR2: SGHTA, FQGNSA. This CDR3 is built from 15 residues. Filled out from reference TRBV7-2 and TRBJ2-3, the complete variable domain reads GAGVSQSPSNKVTEKGKDVELRCDPISGHTALYWYRQSLGQGLEFLIYFQGNSAPDKSGLPSDRFSAERTGGSVSTLTIQRTQQEDSAVYLCASSPAWANTDTQYFGPGTRLTVL.

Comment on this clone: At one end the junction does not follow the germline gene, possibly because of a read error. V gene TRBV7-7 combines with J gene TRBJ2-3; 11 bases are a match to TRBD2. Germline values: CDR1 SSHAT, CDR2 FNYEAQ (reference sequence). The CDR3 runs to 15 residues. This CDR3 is CASSRSGRAEDTQYF. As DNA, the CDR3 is TGTGCTAGCAGCCGTAGCGGGAGGGCCGAAGATACGCAGTATTTT. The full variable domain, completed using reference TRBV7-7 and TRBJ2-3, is GAGVSQSPRYKVTKRGQDVTLRCDPISSHATLYWYQQALGQGPEFLTYFNYEAQPDKSGLPSDRFSAERPEGSISTLTIQRTEQRDSAMYRCASSRSGRAEDTQYFGPGTRLTVL.

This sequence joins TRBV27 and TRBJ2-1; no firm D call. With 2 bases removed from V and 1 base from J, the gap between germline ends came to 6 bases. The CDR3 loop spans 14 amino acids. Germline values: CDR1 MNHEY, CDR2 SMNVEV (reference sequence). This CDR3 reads CASSLAQSYNEQFF. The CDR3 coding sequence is TGTGCCAGCAGTTTAGCGCAATCCTACAATGAGCAGTTCTTC.

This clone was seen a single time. In DNA, the CDR3 is TGTGCCAGCACCCGCGGGGAGGGGAGGGCGGCTTTCTTT. This encodes CASTRGEGRAAFF. The rearrangement joins TRBV11-3 to TRBJ1-1; possibly TRBD1 for D (5 bases). The CDR3 totals 13 residues. The germline V gene has CDR1 SGHNT and CDR2 YENEEA. V was shortened by 7 bases and J by 11 bases, with 20 bases between the two germline ends.

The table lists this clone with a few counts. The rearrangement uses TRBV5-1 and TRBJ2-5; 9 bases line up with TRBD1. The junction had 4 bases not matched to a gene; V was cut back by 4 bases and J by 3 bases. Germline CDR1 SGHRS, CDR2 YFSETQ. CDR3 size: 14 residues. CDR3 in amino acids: CASSPRTGEETQYF. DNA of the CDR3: TGCGCCAGCAGCCCCAGGACAGGGGAAGAGACCCAGTACTTC.

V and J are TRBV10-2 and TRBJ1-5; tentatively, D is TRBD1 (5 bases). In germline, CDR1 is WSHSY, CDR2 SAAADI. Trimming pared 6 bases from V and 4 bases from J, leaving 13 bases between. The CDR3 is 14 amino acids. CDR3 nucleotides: TGCGCCAGCAGAACGGCGGGGGGAAATCAGCCCCAGCATTTT. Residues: CASRTAGGNQPQHF.

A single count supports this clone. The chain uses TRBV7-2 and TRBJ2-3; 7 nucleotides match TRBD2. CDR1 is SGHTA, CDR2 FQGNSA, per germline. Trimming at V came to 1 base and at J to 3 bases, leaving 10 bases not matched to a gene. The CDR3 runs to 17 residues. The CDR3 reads CASSLVRGGSGTDTQYF. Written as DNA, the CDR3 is TGTGCCAGCAGCTTAGTACGCGGCGGGAGTGGAACAGATACGCAGTATTTT.

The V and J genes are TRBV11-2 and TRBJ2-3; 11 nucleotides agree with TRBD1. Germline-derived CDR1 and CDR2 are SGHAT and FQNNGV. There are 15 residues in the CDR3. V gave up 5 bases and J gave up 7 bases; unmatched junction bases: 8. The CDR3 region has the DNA TGTGCCAGCAGCGCGCCCGGGACAGGGGGAAATACGCAGTATTTT. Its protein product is CASSAPGTGGNTQYF.

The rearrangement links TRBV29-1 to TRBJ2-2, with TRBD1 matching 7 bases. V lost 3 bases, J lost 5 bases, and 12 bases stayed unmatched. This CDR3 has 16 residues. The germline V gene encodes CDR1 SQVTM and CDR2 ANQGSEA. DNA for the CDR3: TGCAGCGTTGAGGCCCGACAGGGTCAAGGGACCGGGGAGCTGTTTTTT. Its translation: CSVEARQGQGTGELFF.

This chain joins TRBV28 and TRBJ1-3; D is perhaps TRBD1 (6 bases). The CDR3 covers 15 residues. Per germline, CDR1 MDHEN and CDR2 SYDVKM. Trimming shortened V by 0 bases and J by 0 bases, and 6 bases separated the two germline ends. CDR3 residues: CASSLWDSSGNTIYF. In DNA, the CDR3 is TGTGCCAGCAGTTTATGGGACAGCTCTGGAAACACCATATATTTT.

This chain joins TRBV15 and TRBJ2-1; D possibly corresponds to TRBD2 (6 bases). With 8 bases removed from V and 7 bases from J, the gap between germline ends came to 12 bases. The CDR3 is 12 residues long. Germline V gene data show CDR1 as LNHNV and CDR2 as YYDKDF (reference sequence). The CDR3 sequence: CATRAEGNEQFF. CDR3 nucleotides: TGTGCCACCCGTGCGGAGGGTAATGAGCAGTTCTTC.

CDR3 bases: TGCGCCAGCAGCCAATACCCAATGGTGGGAGTAAGCACAGATACGCAGTATTTT. This translates into CASSQYPMVGVSTDTQYF. The chain joins TRBV4-1 to TRBJ2-3; TRBD2 is a possible D gene (5 bases). V lost 2 bases to trimming and J lost 0 bases, with 18 bases between them. Per the germline V gene, CDR1 is MGHRA and CDR2 is YSYEKL. The CDR3 contains 18 residues.

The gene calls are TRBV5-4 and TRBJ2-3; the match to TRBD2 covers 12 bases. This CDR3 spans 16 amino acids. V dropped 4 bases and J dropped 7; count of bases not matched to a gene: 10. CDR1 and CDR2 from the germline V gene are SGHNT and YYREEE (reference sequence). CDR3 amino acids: CASSNPLAGGPNTQYF. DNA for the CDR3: TGTGCCAGCAGCAACCCCCTAGCGGGAGGGCCAAATACGCAGTATTTT. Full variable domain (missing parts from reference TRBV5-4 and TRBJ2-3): ETGVTQSPTHLIKTRGQQVTLRCSSQSGHNTVSWYQQALGQGPQFIFQYYREEENGRGNFPPRFSGLQFPNYSSELNVNALELDDSALYLCASSNPLAGGPNTQYFGPGTRLTVL.

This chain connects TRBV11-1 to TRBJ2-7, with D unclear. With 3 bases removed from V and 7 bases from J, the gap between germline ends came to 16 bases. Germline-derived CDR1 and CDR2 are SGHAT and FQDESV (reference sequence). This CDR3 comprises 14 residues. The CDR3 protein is CASSFVGGPGEQYF. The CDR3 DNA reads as TGTGCCAGCAGCTTCGTCGGCGGTCCTGGGGAGCAGTACTTC.

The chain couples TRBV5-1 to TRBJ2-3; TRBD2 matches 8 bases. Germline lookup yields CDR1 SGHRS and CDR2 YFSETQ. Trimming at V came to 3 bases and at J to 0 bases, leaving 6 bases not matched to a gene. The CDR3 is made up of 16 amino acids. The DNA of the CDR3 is TGCGCCAGCAGCTGGGCGGGAGGCCCTAGCACAGATACGCAGTATTTT. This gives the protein CASSWAGGPSTDTQYF.

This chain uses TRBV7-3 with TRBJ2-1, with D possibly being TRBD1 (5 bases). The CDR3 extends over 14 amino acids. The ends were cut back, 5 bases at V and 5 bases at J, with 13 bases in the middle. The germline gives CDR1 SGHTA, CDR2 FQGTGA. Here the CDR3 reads CASSPYARDNEQFF. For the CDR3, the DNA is TGTGCCAGCAGCCCCTACGCCAGGGACAATGAGCAGTTCTTC.

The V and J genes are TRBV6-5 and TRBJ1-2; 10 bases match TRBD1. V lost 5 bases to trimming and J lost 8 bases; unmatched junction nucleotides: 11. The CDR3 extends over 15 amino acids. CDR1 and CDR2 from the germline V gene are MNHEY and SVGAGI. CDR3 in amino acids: CASSGGGGTGDGYTF. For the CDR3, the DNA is TGTGCCAGCAGTGGGGGGGGCGGGACAGGGGACGGCTACACCTTC.